This TCR beta chain was sequenced for a study of blood T cell repertoires in COVID-19. Study-level information: Samples taken during acute and convalescent COVID-19 were collected in the United States, Italy and Spain. Sample material is recorded as cDNA or gDNA derived from T cells, B-cell-depleted T cells, or PBMCs.

V lost 0 bases to trimming and J lost 6 bases, with 11 bases between them. The CDR3 is 14 residues long. CDR1 SGHDT and CDR2 YYEEEE come from the germline V gene. The authors' processing: Nucleated cell counts were estimated from reference gene primer amplification. Clones were sequenced by immunoSEQ multiplex PCR, and TCRdb holds only the in-frame ones, with some missing. The V and J calls and clone size were taken over from that table, and D and trimming were inferred from the DNA. The table has some 120,000 clones, over 55% seen once. The receptor was isolated from an older woman with acute or convalescent COVID-19. The chain employs TRBV5-6 and TRBJ2-3; tentative D call: TRBD2 (6 bases). Specimen: peripheral blood. CDR3 residues: CASSLVASVDTQYF. The CDR3 DNA reads as TGTGCCAGCAGCTTGGTTGCTAGCGTTGATACGCAGTATTTT.